What follows are 27 T cell receptor beta chains derived from one specimen sequenced in a study of early T cells in non-severe SARS-CoV-2 infection. TCRdb re-derived calls from the 5' RACE reads in MiXCR, one entry per CDR3 protein. Here the sample spans 55,000 to 65,000 distinct CDR3 sequences, about 10% being singletons. Specimen: whole blood. These receptors came from an adult who was a healthcare worker with PCR-confirmed SARS-CoV-2 infection or an uninfected control (not recorded which).

This clonotype was seen repeatedly, ten times or more. V and J are TRBV5-6 and TRBJ2-3, with D possibly TRBD1 on 5 matching bases. This CDR3 is 14 amino acids long. V lost 2 bases, J lost 8 bases, and 15 bases lay in between. Germline loops: CDR1 SGHDT, CDR2 YYEEEE. The CDR3 coding sequence is TGTGCCAGCAGCTTCGGGCAGGGAATGGGTACGCAGTATTTT. It is translated as CASSFGQGMGTQYF.

This clonotype was counted at least ten times. The rearrangement joins TRBV21-1 to TRBJ1-2; no check of the table's D call, TRBD1, against the DNA was made. TRBV21-1 is a documented pseudogene. The CDR3 is 14 residues long. The CDR3 loop reads CASSSRDSNYGYTF. CDR3 DNA sequence: TGTGCCAGCAGCTCCCGGGACAGTAACTATGGCTACACCTTC.

J is TRBJ1-2 and V is TRBV5-1, with D perhaps TRBD1 (6 bases). The CDR3 is made up of 14 amino acids. Trimming pared 4 bases from V and 5 bases from J, leaving 15 bases between. CDR1 and CDR2 from the germline V gene are SGHRS and YFSETQ. CDR3 protein: CASSPVGGLYGYTF. CDR3 DNA sequence: TGCGCCAGCAGCCCGGTCGGGGGGCTGTATGGCTACACCTTC.

This chain joins TRBV5-4 and TRBJ1-4; TRBD1 matches 10 bases. The CDR3 loop spans 14 amino acids. V lost 3 bases and J lost 7; bases outside the gene matches: 3. Germline CDR1 SGHNT, CDR2 YYREEE (reference sequence). The CDR3 is CASSSGTGAEKLFF. The CDR3 DNA follows: TGTGCCAGCAGCTCCGGGACAGGGGCTGAAAAACTGTTTTTT. Combining the CDR3 with reference TRBV5-4 and TRBJ1-4 gives the whole variable domain ETGVTQSPTHLIKTRGQQVTLRCSSQSGHNTVSWYQQALGQGPQFIFQYYREEENGRGNFPPRFSGLQFPNYSSELNVNALELDDSALYLCASSSGTGAEKLFFGSGTQLSVL.

This clonotype appeared a few times. This chain joins TRBV30 and TRBJ2-3; the D is unclear. Deletions cut 2 bases from V and 6 bases from J, with 15 bases between. Germline V lookup: CDR1 GTSNPN, CDR2 SVGIG (reference sequence). This CDR3 comprises 14 residues. The CDR3 loop is CAWSKSGLRDTQYF. In nucleotides, the CDR3 is TGTGCCTGGAGTAAGTCAGGCCTGCGGGATACGCAGTATTTT.

The gene calls are TRBV7-2 and TRBJ2-1; the match to TRBD2 covers 10 bases. CDR1 is SGHTA and CDR2 is FQGNSA in the germline V gene. The junction had 11 bases not matched to a gene; V was cut back by 3 bases and J by 12 bases. The CDR3 is 15 amino acids. The CDR3 DNA sequence: TGTGCCAGCAGCTTCCAAAATCTAGCGGGAGTCCCGCAGTTCTTC. Encoded protein: CASSFQNLAGVPQFF.

This clonotype was seen repeatedly, ten times or more. The chain couples TRBV12-3 or TRBV12-4 to TRBJ2-5; 8 bases line up with TRBD1. This CDR3 has 14 amino acids. V was clipped by 8 bases and J by 4 bases; unmatched bases: 9. Here the CDR3 reads CASLQGASGETQYF. The CDR3 DNA follows: TGTGCCAGCCTCCAGGGGGCCTCAGGAGAGACCCAGTACTTC.

V usage is TRBV11-2 and J usage is TRBJ2-1; TRBD2 matches at 8 bases. This CDR3 spans 15 amino acids. V lost 5 bases and J lost 3; bases outside the gene matches: 6. Germline V lookup: CDR1 SGHAT, CDR2 FQNNGV. CDR3 protein: CASSPNSGNYNEQFF. As DNA, the CDR3 is TGTGCCAGCAGCCCGAATAGCGGGAACTACAATGAGCAGTTCTTC. The full variable domain, rest sourced from reference TRBV11-2 and TRBJ2-1, is EAGVAQSPRYKIIEKRQSVAFWCNPISGHATLYWYQQILGQGPKLLIQFQNNGVVDDSQLPKDRFSAERLKGVDSTLKIQPAKLEDSAVYLCASSPNSGNYNEQFFGPGTRLTVL.

This clonotype was seen many times. This rearrangement joins TRBV10-2 to TRBJ2-1; TRBD2 agrees at 11 bases. V shed 5 bases and J 8 bases; nucleotides not matched to a gene: 5. Germline values: CDR1 WSHSY, CDR2 SAAADI. The CDR3 loop spans 14 amino acids. DNA of the CDR3: TGCGCCAGCAGTCTAGCGGGAGGCCTGGATGAGCAGTTCTTC. Translation gives CASSLAGGLDEQFF.

CDR3 loop: CSVGETYNEQFF. The DNA for the CDR3 is TGCAGCGTCGGGGAAACCTACAATGAGCAGTTCTTC. V and J are TRBV29-1 and TRBJ2-1; possibly TRBD2 for D (5 bases). The CDR3 is 12 residues long. CDR1 SQVTM and CDR2 ANQGSEA come from the germline V gene. The V gene lost 6 bases and the J gene lost 2 bases, with 8 bases spanning the gap.

The rearrangement uses TRBV28 and TRBJ2-2; TRBD2 aligns across 7 bases. CDR1 and CDR2 from the germline V gene are MDHEN and SYDVKM. The CDR3 has 16 residues. Losses at the gene ends were 3 bases for V and 6 bases for J; bases not matched to a gene: 10. The CDR3 protein is CASSFAAGPLAGELFF. In DNA form, the CDR3 reads TGTGCCAGCAGTTTCGCAGCGGGACCCCTTGCCGGGGAGCTGTTTTTT.

This clonotype showed up many times. This chain links TRBV4-1 with TRBJ1-4; 10 bases are a match to TRBD1. Losses at the gene ends were 3 bases for V and 6 bases for J; bases not matched to a gene: 10. The CDR3 loop spans 17 amino acids. From germline, CDR1 is MGHRA and CDR2 YSYEKL. DNA of the CDR3: TGCGCCAGCAGCCAGTCATATAGGACAGGGGGGGATGAAAAACTGTTTTTT. Translated: CASSQSYRTGGDEKLFF.

This clonotype has a handful of counts. The chain employs TRBV9 and TRBJ2-1; 11 bases align to TRBD2. Losses at the gene ends were 0 bases for V and 7 bases for J; bases not matched to a gene: 12. Looked up from germline, CDR1 is SGDLS and CDR2 is YYNGEE. The CDR3 loop spans 18 amino acids. CDR3 sequence (DNA): TGTGCCAGCAGCGTAGGTGGTAGCGGGAGGGTGTATGGGAATGAGCAGTTCTTC. Protein product: CASSVGGSGRVYGNEQFF.

This clonotype was recorded a few times. The rearrangement links TRBV20-1 to TRBJ2-7; D unclear. The germline gives CDR1 DFQATT, CDR2 SNEGSKA (reference sequence). V lost 6 bases and J 4 bases, leaving 19 bases between the germline ends. CDR3 length equals 14 residues. CDR3 in amino acids: CSAAPGTKLYEQYF. The CDR3 DNA is TGCAGTGCAGCTCCCGGCACAAAGCTTTACGAGCAGTACTTC.

This clonotype was counted between two and nine times. The rearrangement links TRBV4-2 to TRBJ1-6; D may be TRBD1 (5 bases). Germline CDR1 reads LGHNA; CDR2 reads YNFKEQ. The CDR3 is 15 amino acids. Trimming cost V 0 bases and J 14 bases, with 17 bases left between them. The CDR3 spells CASSQDPLQGGTLHF. CDR3 coding DNA: TGTGCCAGCAGCCAAGATCCCCTCCAGGGAGGTACCCTCCACTTT.

This clonotype has a handful of counts. This rearrangement joins TRBV27 to TRBJ1-1; D possibly corresponds to TRBD1 (6 bases). From germline, CDR1 is MNHEY and CDR2 SMNVEV (reference sequence). V gave up 2 bases and J gave up 5 bases, with 18 bases separating them. This CDR3 region has 16 residues. In DNA form, the CDR3 reads TGTGCCAGCAGTTTAGATAGTGCAGGAGGGGGGACTGAAGCTTTCTTT. Protein product: CASSLDSAGGGTEAFF.

This clonotype was observed at least ten times. V gene TRBV20-1 combines with J gene TRBJ1-2, with a possible D match to TRBD1 (6 bases). Germline V gives CDR1 DFQATT, CDR2 SNEGSKA (reference sequence). This CDR3 contains 15 residues. V lost 0 bases, J lost 2 bases, and 13 bases lay in between. CDR3 amino acids: CSARDAGDTNYGYTF. The CDR3 bases are TGCAGTGCTAGAGATGCAGGGGACACCAACTATGGCTACACCTTC.

This clonotype showed up many times. The chain carries TRBV10-1 and TRBJ2-2, with unresolved D. Germline CDR1 and CDR2: WNHNN and SYGVQD (reference sequence). The CDR3 extends over 17 amino acids. Trimming took 7 bases from V and 7 from J, leaving 25 bases between them. This CDR3 reads CASKNGAGDLLRGELFF. Here the CDR3 DNA reads TGCGCCAGCAAAAATGGTGCTGGCGACCTCTTACGCGGGGAGCTGTTTTTT.

This chain uses TRBV5-1 with TRBJ2-7; D uncertain. Per germline, CDR1 SGHRS and CDR2 YFSETQ. This CDR3 is 16 amino acids long. Deletions cut 1 base from V and 2 bases from J, with 16 bases between. The CDR3 here is CASSLTLGQTPYEQYF. The DNA of the CDR3 is TGCGCCAGCAGCTTGACACTGGGTCAGACCCCCTACGAGCAGTACTTC.

The V call is TRBV12-3 or TRBV12-4, the J call TRBJ2-5; D remains ambiguous. V was trimmed by 2 bases and J by 5 bases, leaving 3 bases between them. The CDR3 has 11 residues. CDR3 region: CASSLSETQYF. As DNA, the CDR3 is TGTGCCAGCAGTTTATCGGAGACCCAGTACTTC.

The V call is TRBV29-1, the J call TRBJ2-7, with D possibly being TRBD1 or TRBD2 (5 bases each). The CDR3 sequence is 12 residues long. Germline V CDR1 and CDR2: SQVTM, ANQGSEA. V lost 7 bases to trimming and J lost 2 bases, with 12 bases between them. CDR3 DNA: TGCAGCGGCCGGGACGATACCTACGAGCAGTACTTC. Protein sequence: CSGRDDTYEQYF.

This clonotype appeared many times. J is TRBJ2-5 and V is TRBV5-1; 11 bases match TRBD2. This CDR3 has 18 residues. J was trimmed by 0 bases and V by 3 bases; bases with no gene match: 10. Germline V lookup: CDR1 SGHRS, CDR2 YFSETQ. CDR3 DNA: TGCGCCAGCAGCTGGACCGGGACTAGCGGCTCGTACCAAGAGACCCAGTACTTC. This sequence encodes CASSWTGTSGSYQETQYF.

This clonotype was counted between two and nine times. The chain links TRBV3-1 to TRBJ2-1; the match to TRBD2 covers 7 bases. Germline values: CDR1 LGHDT, CDR2 YNNKEL (reference sequence). The CDR3 is 15 residues long. The V gene end was trimmed by 4 bases and the J gene end by 8 bases; junction bases not matched to a gene: 11. The CDR3 region has the DNA TGTGCCAGCAGCCTTAAGGGCGGGAGAATCGATGAGCAGTTCTTC. This translates into CASSLKGGRIDEQFF.

This clonotype was recorded many times. V usage is TRBV9 and J usage is TRBJ2-7, with TRBD1 as a possible D gene (6 bases). V lost 0 bases, J lost 2 bases, and 12 bases lay in between. In germline, CDR1 is SGDLS, CDR2 YYNGEE. The CDR3 length is 15 residues. The chain's CDR3 is CASSVGGRGTYEQYF. CDR3 DNA sequence: TGTGCCAGCAGCGTAGGGGGCAGGGGAACCTACGAGCAGTACTTC.

This clonotype was seen many times. The V call is TRBV12-3 or TRBV12-4, the J call TRBJ1-5; tentatively, D is TRBD1 (5 bases). The CDR3 spans 12 residues. Trimming took 6 bases from V and 11 from J, leaving 14 bases between them. This chain's CDR3 is CASSWGPGAQHF. Here the CDR3 DNA reads TGTGCCAGCAGCTGGGGCCCCGGGGCCCAGCATTTT.

The V gene is TRBV30, the J gene TRBJ2-7, with 8 bases that match TRBD2. The germline V gene has CDR1 GTSNPN and CDR2 SVGIG (reference sequence). CDR3 length: 16 amino acids. The V and J ends lost 8 bases and 6 bases, in that order; junction bases with no gene match: 21. The CDR3, as DNA: TGTGCCGCCAACCGCTACGGACTAGCTGCACGGGGCGAGCAGTACTTC. It translates to CAANRYGLAARGEQYF.

This clonotype was seen at least ten times. The chain uses TRBV5-4 and TRBJ2-1; 10 bases are a match to TRBD2. Germline CDR1 reads SGHNT; CDR2 reads YYREEE (reference sequence). The J segment lost 5 bases and the V segment lost 4 bases, leaving 9 bases of the junction unmatched. There are 16 residues in the CDR3. The CDR3 coding sequence is TGTGCCAGCAGCAAGAGCGGGAGGGCCGACCACAATGAGCAGTTCTTC. Protein: CASSKSGRADHNEQFF.